The sample holds a few counts of the clone carrying this T cell receptor beta chain. Its antigen is undetermined. This specimen belongs to a study of cytotoxic CD8 clonotypes in ibrutinib-treated CLL. CDR3 length: 12 residues. The V end lost 4 bases, the J end lost 4 bases, and 10 bases lay between the germline ends. Germline CDR1 reads SQVTM; CDR2 reads ANQGSEA. The repertoire was sequenced with immunoSEQ multiplex PCR; TCRdb's copy has only in-frame clones and lacks some. Here the sample spans over 100,000 clones, roughly 60% being singletons. Overall study results and limits: Public clonotypes, found uncommonly, either contracted or stayed stable on treatment. Sampling schedules were unmatched across sustained-remission and progressing patients.

The chain uses TRBV29-1 and TRBJ1-2; tentatively, D is TRBD1 (5 bases). The sequencing used PBMCs, collected after 24 months of ibrutinib treatment. The TCR comes from a human donor with chronic lymphocytic leukemia. This CDR3 is CSVADSVYGYTF. In nucleotides, the CDR3 is TGCAGCGTTGCTGACAGTGTCTATGGCTACACCTTC.